A selection of T cell receptor beta chains follows, all from one sample in a study of T-cell reconstitution after alpha-beta-depleted transplantation in children. TCRdb reanalysed the PCR reads using MiXCR and keeps one entry per CDR3 protein. Here the sample spans roughly 45,000 distinct CDR3 sequences, about 9.3% being singletons. The sample consisted of PBMCs, mostly from graft donor cells, taken 60 days after TCRalphabeta/CD19-depleted stem cell transplant. The receptors stem from a male patient aged 2-15 years who had a stem cell transplant for chronic granulomatous disease, so the T cells may come from the graft donor. The CDR3 runs from the conserved cysteine through the conserved F or W. The D gene is left open where the match is weak. Only some rows state a clone size, as once, few, many or a class for expanded clones.

size: NA
V: TRBV5-3
D: TRBD2
J: TRBJ2-1
CDR3: CARSFYGGRSSHEQFF
DNA: TGTGCCAGAAGCTTTTACGGCGGGAGAAGCTCGCATGAGCAGTTCTTC

size: many
V: TRBV20-1
D: NA
J: TRBJ1-1
CDR3: CSARGGSNTEAFF
DNA: TGCAGTGCCCGGGGGGGGTCGAACACTGAAGCTTTCTTT

size: many
V: TRBV19
D: NA
J: TRBJ2-1
CDR3: CASSIRQGVGGPYNEQFF
DNA: TGTGCCAGTAGTATTCGACAGGGAGTCGGGGGCCCCTACAATGAGCAGTTCTTC

size: many
V: TRBV5-1
D: NA
J: TRBJ1-1
CDR3: CASSPTGGGTEAFF
DNA: TGCGCCAGCAGCCCTACTGGGGGGGGCACTGAAGCTTTCTTT

size: NA
V: TRBV6-2/TRBV6-3
D: NA
J: TRBJ1-6
CDR3: CASSLIEDGYSPLHF
DNA: TGTGCCAGCAGCCTCATAGAAGACGGATATTCACCCCTCCACTTT

size: few
V: TRBV27
D: NA
J: TRBJ2-4
CDR3: CASSLSGNIQYF
DNA: TGTGCCAGCAGTTTATCGGGAAACATTCAGTACTTC

size: many
V: TRBV7-6
D: NA
J: TRBJ2-2
CDR3: CASSLSAVTGELFF
DNA: TGTGCCAGCAGCTTATCCGCAGTAACCGGGGAGCTGTTTTTT

size: NA
V: TRBV5-3
D: TRBD2
J: TRBJ2-7
CDR3: CARSNGTSGRSEQYF
DNA: TGTGCCAGAAGCAACGGGACTAGCGGGAGAAGCGAGCAGTACTTC

size: once
V: TRBV12-3/TRBV12-4
D: NA
J: TRBJ1-3
CDR3: CASSPGPAGSENTIYF
DNA: TGTGCCAGCAGTCCGGGACCCGCGGGATCAGAAAACACCATATATTTT

size: many
V: TRBV20-1
D: TRBD1
J: TRBJ1-2
CDR3: CSVTGQASYGYTF
DNA: TGCAGTGTTACGGGACAGGCCTCCTATGGCTACACCTTC

size: many
V: TRBV2
D: TRBD2
J: TRBJ2-7
CDR3: CASSEQASGGDEQYF
DNA: TGTGCCAGCAGTGAACAGGCTAGCGGTGGGGACGAGCAGTACTTC

size: NA
V: TRBV19
D: NA
J: TRBJ2-5
CDR3: CASKTNREVETQYF
DNA: TGTGCCAGTAAAACTAACAGGGAGGTAGAGACCCAGTACTTC

size: many
V: TRBV5-5
D: NA
J: TRBJ1-3
CDR3: CASSLAGGSYSGNTIYF
DNA: TGTGCCAGCAGCTTGGCCGGCGGCAGCTACTCTGGAAACACCATATATTTT

size: many
V: TRBV5-5
D: NA
J: TRBJ2-3
CDR3: CASSLGWQPTDTQYF
DNA: TGTGCCAGCAGCTTGGGTTGGCAGCCCACAGATACGCAGTATTTT

size: many
V: TRBV27
D: TRBD2
J: TRBJ2-1
CDR3: CASSRKILAGVNEQFF
DNA: TGTGCCAGCAGTAGAAAAATACTAGCGGGAGTAAATGAGCAGTTCTTC

size: many
V: TRBV29-1
D: TRBD2
J: TRBJ2-7
CDR3: CSAGLADSYEQYF
DNA: TGCAGCGCTGGACTAGCGGACTCCTACGAGCAGTACTTC

size: many
V: TRBV20-1
D: NA
J: TRBJ2-3
CDR3: CSAHLGNTQYF
DNA: TGCAGTGCCCACCTAGGGAATACGCAGTATTTT

size: few
V: TRBV20-1
D: NA
J: TRBJ2-7
CDR3: CSARDEYRDPYEQYF
DNA: TGCAGTGCTAGAGATGAGTACAGGGATCCCTACGAGCAGTACTTC

size: many
V: TRBV5-6
D: NA
J: TRBJ2-7
CDR3: CASSLVGTSPLREQYF
DNA: TGTGCCAGCAGCTTGGTCGGGACCTCGCCACTCCGCGAGCAGTACTTC

size: many
V: TRBV7-8
D: NA
J: TRBJ2-7
CDR3: CASSSDWYEQYF
DNA: TGTGCCAGCAGCTCGGACTGGTACGAGCAGTACTTC

size: many
V: TRBV15
D: NA
J: TRBJ2-5
CDR3: CATSRDRALRETQYF
DNA: TGTGCCACCAGCAGAGACCGGGCCCTACGGGAGACCCAGTACTTC

size: many
V: TRBV2
D: TRBD1
J: TRBJ2-7
CDR3: CASTQPGTGNEQYF
DNA: TGTGCCAGCACTCAGCCCGGGACAGGGAACGAGCAGTACTTC

size: many
V: TRBV4-2
D: NA
J: TRBJ1-1
CDR3: CASSLGRQTTEAFF
DNA: TGTGCCAGCAGCCTCGGGCGGCAGACCACTGAAGCTTTCTTT

size: NA
V: TRBV2
D: NA
J: TRBJ2-3
CDR3: CASIGRGIISTDTQYF
DNA: TGTGCCAGCATTGGTCGGGGAATTATTAGCACAGATACGCAGTATTTT

size: many
V: TRBV20-1
D: NA
J: TRBJ2-7
CDR3: CSASPHSTYEQYF
DNA: TGCAGTGCCAGCCCACACTCTACCTACGAGCAGTACTTC

size: many
V: TRBV4-3
D: NA
J: TRBJ2-3
CDR3: CASSQDMGPLFRDTQYF
DNA: TGCGCCAGCAGCCAAGATATGGGCCCGTTATTCAGAGATACGCAGTATTTT

size: many
V: TRBV2
D: TRBD1
J: TRBJ2-1
CDR3: CASSRQGNEQFF
DNA: TGTGCCAGCAGTCGACAGGGCAATGAGCAGTTCTTC

size: many
V: TRBV13
D: TRBD1
J: TRBJ2-6
CDR3: CASSPQGAITGANVLTF
DNA: TGTGCCAGCAGCCCACAGGGGGCTATCACTGGGGCCAACGTCCTGACTTTC

size: many
V: TRBV7-3
D: NA
J: TRBJ2-5
CDR3: CASSLVGQETQYF
DNA: TGTGCCAGCAGCTTAGTAGGACAAGAGACCCAGTACTTC

size: NA
V: TRBV30
D: NA
J: TRBJ1-3
CDR3: CAWSVWTSGNTIYF
DNA: TGTGCCTGGAGTGTTTGGACCTCTGGAAACACCATATATTTT

size: many
V: TRBV12-3/TRBV12-4
D: TRBD2
J: TRBJ2-3
CDR3: CASTQTSGSTDTQYF
DNA: TGTGCCAGCACTCAGACTAGCGGAAGCACAGATACGCAGTATTTT

size: many
V: TRBV7-9
D: TRBD2
J: TRBJ2-7
CDR3: CASSGSGSGLSYEQYF
DNA: TGTGCCAGCAGCGGGAGCGGGAGCGGCCTCTCCTACGAGCAGTACTTC

size: many
V: TRBV7-3
D: NA
J: TRBJ2-2
CDR3: CASSLTPGVTGELFF
DNA: TGTGCCAGCAGCTTAACCCCAGGGGTTACCGGGGAGCTGTTTTTT

size: many
V: TRBV5-1
D: NA
J: TRBJ1-2
CDR3: CASSLTGNHGYTF
DNA: TGCGCCAGCAGCTTGACAGGGAACCATGGCTACACCTTC

size: NA
V: TRBV7-9
D: TRBD2
J: TRBJ2-1
CDR3: CASRLVPLAGVYNEQFF
DNA: TGTGCCAGCCGCTTAGTGCCCCTAGCGGGAGTCTACAATGAGCAGTTCTTC

size: many
V: TRBV7-8
D: NA
J: TRBJ2-2
CDR3: CASRQENTGELFF
DNA: TGTGCCAGCAGACAGGAGAACACCGGGGAGCTGTTTTTT

size: many
V: TRBV11-2
D: NA
J: TRBJ2-1
CDR3: CASSFGVLSSYNEQFF
DNA: TGTGCCAGCAGCTTTGGCGTTTTGAGCTCCTACAATGAGCAGTTCTTC

size: few
V: TRBV10-3
D: TRBD1
J: TRBJ1-2
CDR3: CAITEPGQGDYGYTF
DNA: TGTGCCATCACCGAACCGGGACAGGGAGACTATGGCTACACCTTC

size: few
V: TRBV3-1
D: NA
J: TRBJ1-4
CDR3: CASSQETGREKLFF
DNA: TGTGCCAGCAGCCAAGAAACAGGGCGGGAAAAACTGTTTTTT

size: NA
V: TRBV7-2
D: NA
J: TRBJ1-6
CDR3: CASSLGFSARVSPLHF
DNA: TGTGCCAGCAGCCTGGGGTTTTCCGCACGTGTTTCACCCCTCCACTTT

size: many
V: TRBV6-1
D: NA
J: TRBJ2-1
CDR3: CASREEGIRNEQFF
DNA: TGTGCCAGCAGAGAAGAGGGTATTAGGAATGAGCAGTTCTTC